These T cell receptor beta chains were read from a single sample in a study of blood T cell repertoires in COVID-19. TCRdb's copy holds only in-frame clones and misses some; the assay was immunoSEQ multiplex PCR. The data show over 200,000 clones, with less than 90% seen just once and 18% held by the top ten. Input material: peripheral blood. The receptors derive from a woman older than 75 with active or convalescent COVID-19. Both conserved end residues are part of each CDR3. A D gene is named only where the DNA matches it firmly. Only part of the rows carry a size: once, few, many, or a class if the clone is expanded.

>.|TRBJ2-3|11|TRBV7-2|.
CASRLTDTQYF
TGTGCCAGCAGGCTAACAGATACGCAGTATTTT
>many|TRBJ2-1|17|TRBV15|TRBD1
CATSDHWTGTSYNEQFF
TGTGCCACCAGCGATCACTGGACAGGGACGTCCTACAATGAGCAGTTCTTC
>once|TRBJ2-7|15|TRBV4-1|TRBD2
CASSTSGLEIYEQYF
TGCGCCAGCAGCACCTCGGGACTAGAAATCTACGAGCAGTACTTC
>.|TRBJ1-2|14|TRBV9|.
CASSVGEGLYGYTF
TGTGCCAGCAGCGTAGGTGAGGGCCTCTATGGCTACACCTTC
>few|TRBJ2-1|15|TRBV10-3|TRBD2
CAIMTSGGQYNEQFF
TGTGCCATCATGACTAGCGGGGGCCAATACAATGAGCAGTTCTTC
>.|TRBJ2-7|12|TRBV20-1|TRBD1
CSASLRGREQYF
TGCAGTGCTAGTTTAAGGGGGCGCGAGCAGTACTTC
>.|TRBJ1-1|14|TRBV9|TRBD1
CASSAGQGVSEAFF
TGTGCCAGCAGCGCGGGACAGGGGGTTTCTGAAGCTTTCTTT
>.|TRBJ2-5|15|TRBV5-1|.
CASSLAGREQETQYF
TGCGCCAGCAGCTTAGCGGGCCGTGAGCAAGAGACCCAGTACTTC
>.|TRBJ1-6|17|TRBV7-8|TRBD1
CASSPRTGEWGNSPLHF
TGTGCCAGCAGTCCCAGGACAGGGGAATGGGGTAATTCACCCCTCCACTTT
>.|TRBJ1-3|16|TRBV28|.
CASRHGGGWLGNTIYF
TGTGCCAGCAGACACGGCGGGGGGTGGTTAGGAAACACCATATATTTT
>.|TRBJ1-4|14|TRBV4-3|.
CASSRSRGGEKLFF
TGCGCCAGCAGCCGAAGCAGGGGTGGTGAAAAACTGTTTTTT